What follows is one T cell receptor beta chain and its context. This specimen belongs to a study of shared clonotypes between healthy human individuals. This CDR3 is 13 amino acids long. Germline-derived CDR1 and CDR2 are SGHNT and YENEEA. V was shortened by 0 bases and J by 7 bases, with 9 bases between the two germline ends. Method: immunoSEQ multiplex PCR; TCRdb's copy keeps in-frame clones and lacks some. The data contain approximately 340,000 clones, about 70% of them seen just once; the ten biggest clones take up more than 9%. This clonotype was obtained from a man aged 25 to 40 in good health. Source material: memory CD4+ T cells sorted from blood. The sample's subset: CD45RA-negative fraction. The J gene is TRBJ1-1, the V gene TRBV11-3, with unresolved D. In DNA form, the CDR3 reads TGTGCCAGCAGCTTAGATCGCCAGCGTGAAGCTTTCTTT. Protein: CASSLDRQREAFF.